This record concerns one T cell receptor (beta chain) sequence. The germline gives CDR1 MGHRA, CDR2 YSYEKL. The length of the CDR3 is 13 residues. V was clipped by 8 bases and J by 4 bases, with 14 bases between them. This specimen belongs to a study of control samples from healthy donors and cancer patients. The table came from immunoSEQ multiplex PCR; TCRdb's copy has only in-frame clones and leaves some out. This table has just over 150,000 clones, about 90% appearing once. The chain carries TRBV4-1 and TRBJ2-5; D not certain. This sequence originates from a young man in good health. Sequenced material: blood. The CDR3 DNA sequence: TGCGCCAGCGGCTTGCAGCGCTTAGAGACCCAGTACTTC. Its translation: CASGLQRLETQYF.